The clone carrying this T cell receptor beta chain was counted many times. Active ophthalmopathy (CAS at least 3, NOSPECS at least 4), lasting under 3 months. A volume of approximately 10 ml of fresh peripheral blood supplied the PBMCs. These data are taken from a study of Graves' ophthalmopathy and Graves' hyperthyroidism. The wider study: Pretreatment peripheral blood was obtained at initial diagnosis.

Using RNA transcripts, the TCR beta CDR3 regions were amplified. Second-round multiplex PCR came after first-round RT-PCR with HTBI primers. TCRdb processed the multiplex PCR reads anew with MiXCR; each CDR3 protein has one entry. The sample lists approximately 700,000 distinct CDR3 sequences, over 40% occurring once. What was sequenced was peripheral blood. The sequence came from an adult man with Graves' ophthalmopathy.

The DNA of the CDR3 is TGCAGTGCTAGAAAACAGGGGACAGGTTCACCCCTCCACTTT. Encoded protein: CSARKQGTGSPLHF. J is TRBJ1-6 and V is TRBV20-1; 8 nucleotides agree with TRBD1. The CDR3 has 14 residues. Germline CDR1 DFQATT, CDR2 SNEGSKA (reference sequence). After removal of 2 bases from V and 9 bases from J, the junction contained 6 bases not matched to a gene.